A single TCR beta chain is shown here with its context. The antigen is unknown. The V gene end was trimmed by 5 bases and the J gene end by 0 bases; junction bases not matched to a gene: 6. Germline assignment: CDR1 SEHNR and CDR2 FQNEAQ (reference sequence). There are 16 residues in the CDR3. All donors qualified as healthy HIV-negative adults and had experienced no recent acute infections or vaccinations. The sample comes from a study of shared clonotypes between healthy human individuals. Study-level points and caveats: In this cohort, only blood was sampled, and tissue repertoires likely differ.

Methods used by the authors: Junction-only sequences without quality scores were provided by ImmunoSEQ, so filtering was different. The protocol was immunoSEQ multiplex PCR, while the TCRdb copy is restricted to in-frame clones and leaves out a portion. For V, J and clone size, that table is used; D and trimming come from the DNA. The repertoire holds over 95,000 clones, with roughly 45% as singletons. The specimen was PBMCs. V gene TRBV7-9 combines with J gene TRBJ1-3; TRBD1 agrees at 8 bases. This sequence was found in a middle-aged woman in good health. Some clones in this sample may be carry-over from other donors' samples. The CDR3 DNA reads as TGTGCCAGCAGCAGGTGGGGACAGGACTCTGGAAACACCATATATTTT. It specifies CASSRWGQDSGNTIYF. Full variable domain (outside the CDR3, taken from reference TRBV7-9 and TRBJ1-3): DTGVSQNPRHKITKRGQNVTFRCDPISEHNRLYWYRQTLGQGPEFLTYFQNEAQLEKSRLLSDRFSAERPKGSFSTLEIQRTEQGDSAMYLCASSRWGQDSGNTIYFGEGSWLTVV.